A single sample gave rise to the 24 T cell receptor beta chains below, sequenced in a study of CD8 T cells in Susac syndrome. After extraction with the RNeasy kit, roughly 0.45 to 1 ug of the RNA was reverse transcribed using random hexamers. TCRdb analysed the immunoSEQ multiplex PCR reads with MiXCR anew, one entry per CDR3 protein. The sample has about 200,000 distinct CDR3 sequences; roughly 96% are singletons. Sequences were obtained from CD4+ T cells from PBMCs. These TCRs come from a human donor with multiple sclerosis.

This chain connects TRBV20-1 to TRBJ1-3, with unresolved D. The CDR3 runs to 11 residues. Germline CDR1 is DFQATT and CDR2 is SNEGSKA (reference sequence). Trimming took off 5 bases at V and 1 base at J, with 3 bases between the two ends. The CDR3 DNA sequence: TGCAGTGCTGATTCTGGAAACACCATATATTTT. This translates into CSADSGNTIYF.

V gene TRBV3-1 combines with J gene TRBJ2-7, with 12 nucleotides matching TRBD2. This CDR3 comprises 18 residues. The ends lost 1 base at V and 0 bases at J; junction bases unmatched: 7. The germline gives CDR1 LGHDT, CDR2 YNNKEL (reference sequence). The CDR3 is CASSQVGLAGTTSYEQYF. The CDR3 region has the DNA TGTGCCAGCAGCCAAGTAGGACTAGCGGGGACGACCTCCTACGAGCAGTACTTC.

The chain uses TRBV20-1 and TRBJ1-6; D gene unclear. The ends were cut back, 3 bases at V and 6 bases at J, with 12 bases in the middle. The CDR3 is made up of 14 amino acids. Germline V lookup: CDR1 DFQATT, CDR2 SNEGSKA (reference sequence). CDR3 region: CSASPQAINSPLHF. The CDR3, as DNA: TGCAGTGCTAGCCCTCAGGCTATTAATTCACCCCTCCACTTT.

The chain couples TRBV3-1 to TRBJ2-4, with D tentatively TRBD2 (5 bases). CDR3 size: 18 residues. V lost 3 bases and J 0 bases, leaving 18 bases between the germline ends. In germline, CDR1 is LGHDT, CDR2 YNNKEL (reference sequence). The CDR3: CASSHPLKSGVAKNIQYF. The CDR3 nucleotides are TGTGCCAGCAGCCACCCACTAAAGAGCGGCGTAGCCAAAAACATTCAGTACTTC.

The chain couples TRBV3-1 to TRBJ1-2, with D maybe TRBD1 (5 bases). V lost 3 bases, J lost 7 bases, and 9 bases lay in between. Germline assignment: CDR1 LGHDT and CDR2 YNNKEL (reference sequence). The length of the CDR3 is 12 residues. The CDR3 nucleotides are TGTGCCAGCAGCCACGGGGGTAGTGGCTACACCTTC. It is translated as CASSHGGSGYTF.

The rearrangement links TRBV20-1 to TRBJ1-2; 8 bases map to TRBD1. V lost 6 bases to trimming and J lost 2 bases; unmatched junction nucleotides: 8. Per germline, CDR1 DFQATT and CDR2 SNEGSKA (reference sequence). The CDR3 has 14 residues. The chain's CDR3 is CSAPDRQGNYGYTF. The CDR3 region has the DNA TGCAGTGCCCCGGACCGACAGGGGAACTATGGCTACACCTTC.

This chain connects TRBV24-1 to TRBJ1-2; no firm D call. The germline gives CDR1 KGHDR, CDR2 SFDVKD. Trimming took off 3 bases at V and 4 bases at J, with 17 bases between the two ends. This CDR3 has 16 residues. The chain's CDR3 is CATSDPPGRGVYGYTF. The CDR3 DNA is TGTGCCACCAGTGATCCGCCCGGAAGAGGAGTCTATGGCTACACCTTC.

The chain combines TRBV24-1 with TRBJ2-3; weak D call: TRBD2 (5 bases). This CDR3 comprises 13 residues. Germline V gives CDR1 KGHDR, CDR2 SFDVKD. Trimming left V 7 bases short and J 6 bases short, with 13 bases between. The CDR3 loop is CATRRWGEDTQYF. DNA of the CDR3: TGTGCCACCAGGCGATGGGGAGAGGATACGCAGTATTTT.

V gene TRBV6-5 combines with J gene TRBJ2-1; D possibly corresponds to TRBD1 (6 bases). Germline CDR1 is MNHEY and CDR2 is SVGAGI. This CDR3 comprises 13 residues. V dropped 6 bases and J dropped 6 bases, with 12 bases sitting between them. DNA of the CDR3: TGTGCCAGCAGAAGGGGGTCAGGCAATGAGCAGTTCTTC. Residues: CASRRGSGNEQFF.

This clonotype was recorded once. This rearrangement joins TRBV2 to TRBJ2-5; D is undetermined. Per the germline V gene, CDR1 is SNHLY and CDR2 is FYNNEI. This CDR3 region has 14 residues. V lost 3 bases and J 4 bases, leaving 12 bases between the germline ends. CDR3 coding DNA: TGTGCCAGCAGTGATCTGAACAGTCGAGAGACCCAGTACTTC. It yields the protein CASSDLNSRETQYF. Filled out from reference TRBV2 and TRBJ2-5, the complete variable domain reads EPEVTQTPSHQVTQMGQEVILRCVPISNHLYFYWYRQILGQKVEFLVSFYNNEISEKSEIFDDQFSVERPDGSNFTLKIRSTKLEDSAMYFCASSDLNSRETQYFGPGTRLLVL.

V and J are TRBV5-1 and TRBJ2-1; D is uncertain. Germline lookup yields CDR1 SGHRS and CDR2 YFSETQ. Trimming stripped 5 bases from V and 5 bases from J, with 8 bases between. The CDR3 totals 12 residues. In nucleotides, the CDR3 is TGCGCCAGCAGTACGCCTAACAATGAGCAGTTCTTC. Translation gives CASSTPNNEQFF.

The sample holds one count of this clonotype. The V call is TRBV3-1, the J call TRBJ2-1; 7 bases are shared with TRBD2. V lost 5 bases to trimming and J lost 2 bases; unmatched junction nucleotides: 6. The germline V gene encodes CDR1 LGHDT and CDR2 YNNKEL (reference sequence). The CDR3 spans 15 residues. In nucleotides, the CDR3 is TGTGCCAGCAGCGCAGTCGGGGGGACCTACAATGAGCAGTTCTTC. This encodes CASSAVGGTYNEQFF.

J is TRBJ1-1 and V is TRBV9, with D possibly being TRBD1 (5 bases). This CDR3 comprises 15 residues. CDR1 is SGDLS and CDR2 is YYNGEE in the germline V gene. The V end was cut by 0 bases, the J end by 8 bases, with 17 bases between. CDR3 region: CASSVDYGEGAEAFF. In DNA, the CDR3 is TGTGCCAGCAGCGTAGATTATGGGGAAGGGGCCGAAGCTTTCTTT.

The chain is built from TRBV9 and TRBJ2-3; D might be TRBD1 or TRBD2, each matching 5 bases. CDR3 length: 16 amino acids. Germline V CDR1 and CDR2: SGDLS, YYNGEE. Trimming shortened V by 3 bases and J by 0 bases, and 14 bases separated the two germline ends. CDR3 bases: TGTGCCAGCAGCGGGCTCGGGACGGCAAGCACAGATACGCAGTATTTT. This translates into CASSGLGTASTDTQYF.

The CDR3 coding sequence is TGTGCCAGCATACGGGGTAGCAGATTCCAAGAGACCCAGTACTTC. This gives the protein CASIRGSRFQETQYF. The genes are TRBV14 and TRBJ2-5; maybe TRBD2 (5 bases). The CDR3 is made up of 15 amino acids. The ends were cut back, 7 bases at V and 1 base at J, with 16 bases in the middle. Germline CDR1 SGHDN, CDR2 FVKESK.

This rearrangement joins TRBV20-1 to TRBJ2-7, with a tentative D call TRBD1 (5 bases). The V end lost 0 bases, the J end lost 2 bases, and 14 bases lay between the germline ends. This CDR3 spans 15 amino acids. Germline CDR1 reads DFQATT; CDR2 reads SNEGSKA (reference sequence). The CDR3 sequence: CSARDDSRLTYEQYF. Here the CDR3 DNA reads TGCAGTGCTAGAGACGACAGCCGACTGACCTACGAGCAGTACTTC.

The sample holds one count of this clonotype. J is TRBJ2-3 and V is TRBV2, with TRBD1 matching over 8 bases. Germline CDR1 SNHLY, CDR2 FYNNEI. V gave up 6 bases and J gave up 4 bases; unmatched junction bases: 6. The CDR3 totals 14 residues. In DNA form, the CDR3 reads TGTGCCAGCAGCCTACAGGGGGGCGCAGATACGCAGTATTTT. It codes for CASSLQGGADTQYF.

CDR3 region: CASSQTGDYSNQPQHF. CDR3 coding DNA: TGCGCCAGCAGCCAGACAGGGGATTATAGCAATCAGCCCCAGCATTTT. The chain uses TRBV4-1 and TRBJ1-5; TRBD1 matches at 8 bases. V trimming: 3 bases; J trimming: 0 bases; junction bases outside the gene matches: 4. The CDR3 is 16 residues long. Germline V gene sequence: CDR1 MGHRA, CDR2 YSYEKL.

This clonotype showed up just a few times. This chain uses TRBV18 with TRBJ2-7; D might be TRBD1 or TRBD2, each matching 6 bases. CDR1 is KGHSH and CDR2 is LQKENI in the germline V gene. This CDR3 region has 13 residues. Trimming left V 2 bases short and J 4 bases short, with 9 bases between. The CDR3 DNA reads TGTGCCAGCTCACCATTAGGGGGGTACGAGCAGTACTTC. It translates to CASSPLGGYEQYF.

CDR3 in DNA: TGTGCCAGCAGCTCTAGTAGGGGGGAGACCCAGTACTTC. Its translation is CASSSSRGETQYF. The chain recombines TRBV7-3 with TRBJ2-5, with D tentatively TRBD1 (6 bases). V lost 4 bases to trimming and J lost 5 bases, with 11 bases between them. In germline, CDR1 is SGHTA, CDR2 FQGTGA. This CDR3 contains 13 residues. Using reference TRBV7-3 and TRBJ2-5 for the parts outside the CDR3, the full variable domain is GAGVSQTPSNKVTEKGKYVELRCDPISGHTALYWYRQSLGQGPEFLIYFQGTGAADDSGLPNDRFFAVRPEGSVSTLKIQRTERGDSAVYLCASSSSRGETQYFGPGTRLLVL.

The chain links TRBV5-4 to TRBJ2-1; the match to TRBD1 covers 7 bases. The germline CDR1 and CDR2 sequences are SGHNT and YYREEE (reference sequence). The CDR3 is made up of 17 amino acids. Trimming removed 4 bases from V and 0 bases from J; junction bases left unmatched: 10. The CDR3 loop reads CASSLRGSGSSYNEQFF. The CDR3 coding sequence is TGTGCCAGCAGCCTCAGGGGGAGCGGCAGCTCCTACAATGAGCAGTTCTTC.

This rearrangement joins TRBV5-4 to TRBJ2-7; 9 positions agree with TRBD2. CDR1 SGHNT and CDR2 YYREEE come from the germline V gene (reference sequence). This CDR3 is 16 amino acids long. Trimming removed 0 bases from V and 4 bases from J; junction bases left unmatched: 8. CDR3 sequence (DNA): TGTGCCAGCAGCTTGGAGGGCGGGAGGGCCATTTACGAGCAGTACTTC. Translating gives CASSLEGGRAIYEQYF.

The rearrangement links TRBV3-1 to TRBJ1-1, with D possibly TRBD1 on 5 matching bases. Trimming pared 4 bases from V and 7 bases from J, leaving 13 bases between. The germline gives CDR1 LGHDT, CDR2 YNNKEL (reference sequence). The CDR3 length is 13 residues. The CDR3 loop reads CASSLQGGSEAFF. CDR3 coding DNA: TGTGCCAGCAGCCTCCAGGGCGGGAGTGAAGCTTTCTTT. The entire variable domain, with the rest obtained from reference TRBV3-1 and TRBJ1-1, is as follows: DTAVSQTPKYLVTQMGNDKSIKCEQNLGHDTMYWYKQDSKKFLKIMFSYNNKELIINETVPNRFSPKSPDKAHLNLHINSLELGDSAVYFCASSLQGGSEAFFGQGTRLTVV.

The rearrangement joins TRBV6-5 to TRBJ1-2; weak D call: TRBD1 (5 bases). The V and J ends lost 5 bases and 11 bases respectively, with 18 bases between them. Germline values: CDR1 MNHEY, CDR2 SVGAGI. The CDR3 spans 13 residues. CDR3 amino acids: CASSLHLPGAYTF. The CDR3, as DNA: TGTGCCAGCAGTCTACACCTCCCTGGGGCTTACACCTTC.